The 14 T cell receptor beta chains below all came from one sample that was sequenced in a study of blood T cell repertoires in COVID-19. Sequenced by immunoSEQ multiplex PCR; TCRdb stores in-frame clones only, minus some. The sample holds 140,000 or so clones, more than 75% seen once. Sequenced material: PBMCs or T cells enriched from blood (not recorded which). These receptors were collected from a man aged 55 to 69 who had recovered from COVID-19.

This chain joins TRBV11-2 and TRBJ1-2; 11 bases map to TRBD1. J was trimmed by 4 bases and V by 5 bases; bases with no gene match: 9. The CDR3 is 16 residues long. The germline V gene encodes CDR1 SGHAT and CDR2 FQNNGV. As DNA, the CDR3 is TGTGCCAGCAGCCCGTTGGACAGGGGGCTGGGCTATGGCTACACCTTC. It encodes CASSPLDRGLGYGYTF.

The chain recombines TRBV5-1 with TRBJ1-6; the D gene is possibly TRBD1 (6 bases). The CDR3 consists of 18 residues. Trimming took off 4 bases at V and 7 bases at J, with 24 bases between the two ends. Looked up from germline, CDR1 is SGHRS and CDR2 is YFSETQ. In nucleotides, the CDR3 is TGCGCCAGCAGCCGAGACATCGGAAAGACAGGTTGGAATTCACCCCTCCACTTT. This sequence encodes CASSRDIGKTGWNSPLHF.

The chain recombines TRBV18 with TRBJ1-5; D perhaps matches TRBD1 (6 bases). This CDR3 region has 15 residues. Trimming took 2 bases from V and 4 from J, leaving 12 bases between them. Per germline, CDR1 KGHSH and CDR2 LQKENI. In DNA, the CDR3 is TGTGCCAGCTCACCAATGGGGGCGGTTAATCAGCCCCAGCATTTT. This gives the protein CASSPMGAVNQPQHF.

The chain has TRBV6-1 and TRBJ2-3; 10 nucleotides agree with TRBD1. This CDR3 contains 16 residues. V was clipped by 3 bases and J by 3 bases; unmatched bases: 6. Germline CDR1 and CDR2: MNHNS and SASEGT. This chain's CDR3 is CASSDLTGGGTDTQYF. As DNA, the CDR3 is TGTGCCAGCAGTGATCTGACAGGGGGCGGGACAGATACGCAGTATTTT.

J is TRBJ2-3 and V is TRBV2; 11 bases align to TRBD2. The germline V gene has CDR1 SNHLY and CDR2 FYNNEI. J was trimmed by 0 bases and V by 6 bases; bases with no gene match: 5. This CDR3 has 16 residues. The CDR3 DNA reads as TGTGCCAGCAGAGGAGGGACTAGCGGTAGCACAGATACGCAGTATTTT. Protein product: CASRGGTSGSTDTQYF.

The rearrangement joins TRBV18 to TRBJ2-5; no clear D gene. V was shortened by 3 bases and J by 4 bases, with 9 bases between the two germline ends. The CDR3 is 13 amino acids. CDR1 is KGHSH, CDR2 LQKENI, per germline. CDR3 bases: TGTGCCAGCTCACCGGCCCTTCTAGAGACCCAGTACTTC. This gives the protein CASSPALLETQYF.

The chain joins TRBV7-8 to TRBJ1-5, with D possibly being TRBD1 (6 bases). The CDR3 is 13 amino acids. The germline V gene has CDR1 SGHVS and CDR2 FQNEAQ. The V end was cut by 4 bases, the J end by 7 bases, with 11 bases between. Here the CDR3 DNA reads TGTGCCAGCAGCTCGGGACAACGGCAGCCCCAGCATTTT. Translated: CASSSGQRQPQHF.

The genes are TRBV7-3 and TRBJ2-1, with 10 bases fitting TRBD2. The CDR3 contains 15 residues. Trimming removed 2 bases from V and 16 bases from J; junction bases left unmatched: 14. In germline, CDR1 is SGHTA, CDR2 FQGTGA. The CDR3 DNA sequence: TGTGCCAGCAGCTTAGGGGGTCTAGCGGGAGCGGGGTTATTCTTC. It yields the protein CASSLGGLAGAGLFF.

J is TRBJ2-7 and V is TRBV6-1; D might be TRBD2 (6 bases). V lost 6 bases to trimming and J lost 0 bases, with 12 bases between them. The germline gives CDR1 MNHNS, CDR2 SASEGT. The CDR3 length is 14 residues. This chain's CDR3 is CASRLRRGSYEQYF. CDR3 DNA sequence: TGTGCCAGCAGACTCCGGAGGGGCTCCTACGAGCAGTACTTC.

The chain uses TRBV5-6 and TRBJ1-6; 9 bases fit TRBD1. This CDR3 has 15 residues. V lost 1 base, J lost 10 bases, and 6 bases stayed unmatched. CDR1 SGHDT and CDR2 YYEEEE come from the germline V gene. The CDR3 protein is CASSLRGTGRSPLHF. The CDR3 bases are TGTGCCAGCAGCTTGAGGGGGACAGGGCGATCACCCCTCCACTTT.

The CDR3 protein is CASCFQGANEKLFF. CDR3 bases: TGTGCCAGCTGTTTTCAGGGGGCGAATGAAAAACTGTTTTTT. J is TRBJ1-4 and V is TRBV2; TRBD1 agrees at 8 bases. V shed 8 bases, J shed 5 bases, and the junction held 7 bases outside the gene matches. Germline values: CDR1 SNHLY, CDR2 FYNNEI. This CDR3 region has 14 residues.

This clone has just one count. This rearrangement joins TRBV27 to TRBJ2-5; the D gene is possibly TRBD1 (5 bases). V dropped 3 bases and J dropped 2 bases, with 13 bases sitting between them. CDR1 and CDR2 from the germline V gene are MNHEY and SMNVEV (reference sequence). CDR3 length: 15 amino acids. CDR3 sequence reads: CASSFWQGQQETQYF. The CDR3 region has the DNA TGTGCCAGCAGTTTCTGGCAGGGTCAGCAAGAGACCCAGTACTTC.

The genes are TRBV5-1 and TRBJ2-5; TRBD2 aligns across 9 bases. The germline V gene has CDR1 SGHRS and CDR2 YFSETQ. The CDR3 extends over 17 amino acids. Trimming cost V 4 bases and J 5 bases; bases outside gene matches: 15. CDR3 region: CASSPPGAGGPAETQYF. The CDR3 region has the DNA TGCGCCAGCAGCCCGCCGGGGGCGGGGGGGCCCGCGGAGACCCAGTACTTC.

Comment on this clone: Different DNA sequences within this sample yield the same CDR3. The gene calls are TRBV2 and TRBJ2-3; D call uncertain. Germline V lookup: CDR1 SNHLY, CDR2 FYNNEI. This CDR3 has 12 residues. V lost 3 bases and J 4 bases, leaving 5 bases between the germline ends. The CDR3 nucleotides read TGTGCCAGCAGTGAGGTAGCAGATACGCAGTATTTT. This translates into CASSEVADTQYF. Full variable domain (missing parts from reference TRBV2 and TRBJ2-3): EPEVTQTPSHQVTQMGQEVILRCVPISNHLYFYWYRQILGQKVEFLVSFYNNEISEKSEIFDDQFSVERPDGSNFTLKIRSTKLEDSAMYFCASSEVADTQYFGPGTRLTVL.